What follows describes a single T cell receptor beta chain. The CDR3 is 15 amino acids. Germline CDR1 is GTSNPN and CDR2 is SVGIG (reference sequence). Trimming at V came to 3 bases and at J to 6 bases, leaving 14 bases not matched to a gene. Seattle patient enrollment occurred during active infection, with longitudinal follow-up thereafter. This specimen belongs to a study of blood T cell repertoires in COVID-19. The assay was immunoSEQ multiplex PCR, and TCRdb's table has in-frame clones only and misses some. The data hold almost 200,000 clones, with about 85% observed a single time. The chain joins TRBV30 to TRBJ2-7; 7 bases line up with TRBD1. The TCR originated in a man in his sixties with COVID-19, enrolled during active disease. The sequenced material came from peripheral blood. The CDR3 region is CAWSAKGALLGEQYF. In nucleotides, the CDR3 is TGTGCCTGGAGCGCCAAGGGGGCCTTACTGGGCGAGCAGTACTTC. The full variable domain, in which reference TRBV30 and TRBJ2-7 provide the parts outside the CDR3, is SQTIHQWPATLVQPVGSPLSLECTVEGTSNPNLYWYRQAAGRGLQLLFYSVGIGQISSEVPQNLSASRPQDRQFILSSKKLLLSDSGFYLCAWSAKGALLGEQYFGPGTRLTVT.